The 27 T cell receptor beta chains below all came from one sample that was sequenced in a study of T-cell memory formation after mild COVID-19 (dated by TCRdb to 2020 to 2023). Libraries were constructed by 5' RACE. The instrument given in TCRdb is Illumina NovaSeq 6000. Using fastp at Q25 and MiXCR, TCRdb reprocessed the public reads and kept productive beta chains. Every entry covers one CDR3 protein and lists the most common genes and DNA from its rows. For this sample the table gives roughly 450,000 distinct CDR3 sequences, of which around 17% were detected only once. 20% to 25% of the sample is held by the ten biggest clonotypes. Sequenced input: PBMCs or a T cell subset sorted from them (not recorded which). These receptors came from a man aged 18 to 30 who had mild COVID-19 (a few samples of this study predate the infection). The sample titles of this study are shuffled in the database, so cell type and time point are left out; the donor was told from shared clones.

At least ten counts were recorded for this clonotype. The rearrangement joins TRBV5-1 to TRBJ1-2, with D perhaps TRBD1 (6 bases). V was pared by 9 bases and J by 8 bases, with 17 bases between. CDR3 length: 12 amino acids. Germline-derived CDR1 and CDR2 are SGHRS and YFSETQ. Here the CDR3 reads CATKQGEEGYTF. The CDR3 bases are TGCGCCACTAAACAGGGTGAGGAGGGCTACACCTTC.

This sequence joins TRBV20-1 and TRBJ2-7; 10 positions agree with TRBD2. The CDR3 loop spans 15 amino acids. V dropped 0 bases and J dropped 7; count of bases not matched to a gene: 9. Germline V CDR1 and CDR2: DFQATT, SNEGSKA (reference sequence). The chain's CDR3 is CSARDSQRGGGEQYF. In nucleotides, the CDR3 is TGCAGTGCTAGAGATTCGCAGCGGGGGGGCGGGGAGCAGTACTTC.

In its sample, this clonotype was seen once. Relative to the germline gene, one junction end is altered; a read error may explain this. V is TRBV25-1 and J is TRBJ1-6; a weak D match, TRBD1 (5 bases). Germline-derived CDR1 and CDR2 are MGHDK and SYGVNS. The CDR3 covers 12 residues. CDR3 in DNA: TGTGCCAGCAGGCAGGGAGTCTCACCCCTCAACTTT. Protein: CASRQGVSPLNF.

CDR3 residues: CSARGTAGDTEAFF. The CDR3 DNA reads as TGCAGCGCCAGAGGGACAGCCGGGGACACTGAAGCTTTCTTT. This rearrangement joins TRBV29-1 to TRBJ1-1; TRBD1 matches 7 bases. Germline V gene lookup returns CDR1 SQVTM and CDR2 ANQGSEA. The CDR3 consists of 14 residues. The trim removed 7 bases at V and 3 bases at J, leaving 11 bases unmatched.

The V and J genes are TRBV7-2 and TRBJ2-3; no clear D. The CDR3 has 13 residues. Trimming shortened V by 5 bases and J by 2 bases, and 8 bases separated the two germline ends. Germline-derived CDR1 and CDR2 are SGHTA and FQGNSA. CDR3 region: CASSGNFTDTQYF. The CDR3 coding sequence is TGTGCCAGCAGCGGAAACTTCACAGATACGCAGTATTTT.

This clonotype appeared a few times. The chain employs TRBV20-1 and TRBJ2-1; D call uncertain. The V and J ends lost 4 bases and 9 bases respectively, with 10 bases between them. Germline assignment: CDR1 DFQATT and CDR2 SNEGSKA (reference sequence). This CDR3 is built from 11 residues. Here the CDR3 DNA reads TGCAGTGCTAAACCCCTTGGTGAGCAGTTCTTC. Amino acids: CSAKPLGEQFF.

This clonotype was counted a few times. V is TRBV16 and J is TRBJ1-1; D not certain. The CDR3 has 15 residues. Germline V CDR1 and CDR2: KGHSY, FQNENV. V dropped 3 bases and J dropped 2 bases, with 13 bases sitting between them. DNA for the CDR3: TGTGCCAGCAGCCACCCCCCCACAGCTAACACTGAAGCTTTCTTT. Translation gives CASSHPPTANTEAFF.

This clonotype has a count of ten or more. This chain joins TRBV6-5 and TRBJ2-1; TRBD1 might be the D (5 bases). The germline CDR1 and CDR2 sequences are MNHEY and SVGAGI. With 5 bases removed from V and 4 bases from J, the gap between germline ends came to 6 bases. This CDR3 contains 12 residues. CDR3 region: CASSTGYNEQFF. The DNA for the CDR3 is TGTGCCAGCAGTACAGGATACAATGAGCAGTTCTTC.

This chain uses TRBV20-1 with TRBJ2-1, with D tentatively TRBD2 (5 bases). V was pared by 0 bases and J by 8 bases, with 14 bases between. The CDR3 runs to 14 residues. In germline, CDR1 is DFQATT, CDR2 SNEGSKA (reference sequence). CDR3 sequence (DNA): TGCAGTGCTAGAGAGGGAACGACTATCGATGAGCAGTTCTTC. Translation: CSAREGTTIDEQFF.

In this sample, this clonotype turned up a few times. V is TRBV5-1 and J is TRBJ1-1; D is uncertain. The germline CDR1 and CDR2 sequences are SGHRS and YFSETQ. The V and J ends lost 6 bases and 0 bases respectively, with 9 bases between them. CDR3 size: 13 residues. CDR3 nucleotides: TGCGCCAGCAAACCGGACGTGAACACTGAAGCTTTCTTT. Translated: CASKPDVNTEAFF.

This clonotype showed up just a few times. CDR3 coding DNA: TGTGCCAGCAGCCTAGGGACAGGGATTGAAAAACTGTTTTTT. Translation gives CASSLGTGIEKLFF. The chain recombines TRBV7-2 with TRBJ1-4; 9 nucleotides line up with TRBD1. CDR3 length equals 14 residues. With V trimmed by 5 bases and J by 7 bases, 5 bases remained unmatched. CDR1 and CDR2 (germline): SGHTA, FQGNSA.

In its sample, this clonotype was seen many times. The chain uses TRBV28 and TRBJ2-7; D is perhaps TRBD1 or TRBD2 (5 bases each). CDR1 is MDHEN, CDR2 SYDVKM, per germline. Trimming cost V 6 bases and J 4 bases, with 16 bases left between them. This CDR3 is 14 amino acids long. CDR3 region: CASRRDGDSYEQYV. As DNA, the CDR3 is TGTGCCAGCAGACGGGACGGAGACTCTTACGAGCAGTACGTC.

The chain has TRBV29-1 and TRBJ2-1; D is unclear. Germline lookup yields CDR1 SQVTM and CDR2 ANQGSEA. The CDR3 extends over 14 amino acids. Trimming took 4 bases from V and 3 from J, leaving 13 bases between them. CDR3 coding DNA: TGCAGCGTTGTGTCGGACGGAAACTACAATGAGCAGTTCTTC. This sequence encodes CSVVSDGNYNEQFF.

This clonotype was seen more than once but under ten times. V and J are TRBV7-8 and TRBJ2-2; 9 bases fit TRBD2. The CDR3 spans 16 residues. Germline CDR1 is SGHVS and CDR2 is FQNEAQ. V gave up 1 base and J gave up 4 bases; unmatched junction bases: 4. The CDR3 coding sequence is TGTGCCAGCAGCTTAGTCTGGCGGGGGGGCACCGGGGAGCTGTTTTTT. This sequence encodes CASSLVWRGGTGELFF.

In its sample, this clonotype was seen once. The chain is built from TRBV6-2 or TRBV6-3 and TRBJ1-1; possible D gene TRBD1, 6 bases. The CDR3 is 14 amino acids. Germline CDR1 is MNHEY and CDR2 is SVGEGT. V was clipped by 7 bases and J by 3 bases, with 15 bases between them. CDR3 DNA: TGTGCCAGCACCTCCACAGGGTTCGACACTGAAGCTTTCTTT. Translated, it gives CASTSTGFDTEAFF.

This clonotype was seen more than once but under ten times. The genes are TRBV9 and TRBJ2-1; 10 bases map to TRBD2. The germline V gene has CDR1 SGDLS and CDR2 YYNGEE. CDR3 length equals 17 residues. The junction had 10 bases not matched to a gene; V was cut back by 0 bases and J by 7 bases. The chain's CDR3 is CASSVGAGGPGRNEQFF. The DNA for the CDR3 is TGTGCCAGCAGCGTAGGAGCGGGGGGGCCTGGTAGGAATGAGCAGTTCTTC.

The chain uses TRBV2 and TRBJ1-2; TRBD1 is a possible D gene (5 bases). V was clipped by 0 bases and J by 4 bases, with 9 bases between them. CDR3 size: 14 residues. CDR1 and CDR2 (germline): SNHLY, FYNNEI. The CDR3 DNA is TGTGCCAGCAGTGAAGCTGGGGGAGGCTATGGCTACACCTTC. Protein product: CASSEAGGGYGYTF.

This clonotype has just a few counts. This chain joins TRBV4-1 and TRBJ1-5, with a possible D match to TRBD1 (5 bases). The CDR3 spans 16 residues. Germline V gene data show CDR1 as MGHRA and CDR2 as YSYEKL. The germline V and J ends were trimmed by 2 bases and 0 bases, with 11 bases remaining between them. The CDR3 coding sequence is TGCGCCAGCAGCCAACCCCGGAGGGGTAGCAATCAGCCCCAGCATTTT. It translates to CASSQPRRGSNQPQHF.

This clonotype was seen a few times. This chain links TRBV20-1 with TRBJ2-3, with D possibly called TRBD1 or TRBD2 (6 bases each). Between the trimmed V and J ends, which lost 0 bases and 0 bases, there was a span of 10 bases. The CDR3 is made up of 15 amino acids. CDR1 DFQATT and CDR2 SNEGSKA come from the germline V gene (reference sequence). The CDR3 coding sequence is TGCAGTGCTAGAGATGGGGGGCGTAGCACAGATACGCAGTATTTT. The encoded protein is CSARDGGRSTDTQYF.

In DNA, the CDR3 is TGCGCCAGCAGCCATCGAAACACCATATATTTT. The encoded protein is CASSHRNTIYF. The chain combines TRBV5-1 with TRBJ1-3; D is undetermined. Germline-derived CDR1 and CDR2 are SGHRS and YFSETQ. CDR3 length: 11 residues. V dropped 4 bases and J dropped 5 bases, with 4 bases sitting between them.

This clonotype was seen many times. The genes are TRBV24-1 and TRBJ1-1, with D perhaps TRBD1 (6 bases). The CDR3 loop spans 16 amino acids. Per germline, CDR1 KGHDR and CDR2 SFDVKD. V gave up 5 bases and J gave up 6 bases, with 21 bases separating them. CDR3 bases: TGTGCCACCAGTGCGAATAGGGGGGCGACGGACGCTGAAGCTTTCTTT. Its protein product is CATSANRGATDAEAFF.

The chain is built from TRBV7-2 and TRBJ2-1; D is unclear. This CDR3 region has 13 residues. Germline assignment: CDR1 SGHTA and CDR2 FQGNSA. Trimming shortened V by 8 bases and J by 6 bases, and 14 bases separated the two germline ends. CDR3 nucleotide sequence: TGTGCCAGCCGTCCGGTTGGGGTCAATGAGCAGTTCTTC. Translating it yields CASRPVGVNEQFF.

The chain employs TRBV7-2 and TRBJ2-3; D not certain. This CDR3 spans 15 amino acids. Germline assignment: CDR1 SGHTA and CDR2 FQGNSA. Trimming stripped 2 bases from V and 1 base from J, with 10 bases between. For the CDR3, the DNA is TGTGCCAGCAGCTTATATCGTCGGGGCACAGATACGCAGTATTTT. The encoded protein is CASSLYRRGTDTQYF.

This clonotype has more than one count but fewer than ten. This CDR3 reads CASSQALAGNTEAFF. CDR3 coding DNA: TGCGCCAGCAGCCAAGCTTTAGCAGGGAACACTGAAGCTTTCTTT. This chain links TRBV4-3 with TRBJ1-1; D is undetermined. Germline lookup yields CDR1 LGHNA and CDR2 YSLEER. CDR3 length: 15 amino acids. Trimming shortened V by 1 base and J by 1 base, and 10 bases separated the two germline ends.

CDR3 in amino acids: CSALIGDEQYF. CDR3 DNA: TGCAGTGCTCTAATTGGTGACGAGCAGTACTTC. The rearrangement joins TRBV20-1 to TRBJ2-7; no clear D. The V gene lost 5 bases and the J gene lost 5 bases, with 10 bases spanning the gap. Germline V gene lookup returns CDR1 DFQATT and CDR2 SNEGSKA (reference sequence). The CDR3 loop spans 11 amino acids.

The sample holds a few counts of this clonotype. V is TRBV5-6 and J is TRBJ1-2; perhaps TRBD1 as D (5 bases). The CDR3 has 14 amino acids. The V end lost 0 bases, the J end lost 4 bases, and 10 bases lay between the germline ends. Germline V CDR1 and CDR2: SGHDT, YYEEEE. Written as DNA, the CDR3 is TGTGCCAGCAGCTTGGAAAGGGACGGCTATGGCTACACCTTC. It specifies CASSLERDGYGYTF.

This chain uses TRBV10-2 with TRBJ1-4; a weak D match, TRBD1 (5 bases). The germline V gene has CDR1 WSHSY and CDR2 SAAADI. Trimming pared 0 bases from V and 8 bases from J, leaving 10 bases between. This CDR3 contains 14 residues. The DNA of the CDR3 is TGCGCCAGCAGTGAGTCGTCAGGGCCCGAAAAACTGTTTTTT. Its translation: CASSESSGPEKLFF.